A selection of T cell receptor beta chains follows, all from one sample in a study of blood T cell repertoires in COVID-19. The protocol was immunoSEQ multiplex PCR, while the TCRdb copy is restricted to in-frame clones and leaves out a portion. The sample consists of over 300,000 clones, 65% to 90% of them appearing once. Sequenced sample: peripheral blood. All receptors derive from a human donor in a cohort sampled during active COVID-19. CDR3s include the opening cysteine and the closing phenylalanine or tryptophan. The D gene is left open where the match is weak. Rows may omit the clone size; those that give it use once, few, many or a size class.

CDR3	DNA	size	V	J	D
CASSLARGQGGYTGELFF	TGTGCCAGCAGCTTAGCACGGGGGCAGGGGGGCTACACCGGGGAGCTGTTTTTT	.	TRBV13	TRBJ2-2	.
CASSLVGQGTGELFF	TGTGCCAGCAGTTTAGTGGGACAGGGTACCGGGGAGCTGTTTTTT	once	TRBV27	TRBJ2-2	TRBD1
CASSPGTAYEQYF	TGTGCCAGCAGCCCAGGGACTGCATACGAGCAGTACTTC	.	TRBV3-1/TRBV3-2	TRBJ2-7	.
CASSLAGTTYEQYF	TGCGCCAGCAGCTTGGCGGGGACTACCTACGAGCAGTACTTC	.	TRBV5-1	TRBJ2-7	TRBD2
CASSLWALNTEAFF	TGTGCCAGCAGCTTATGGGCTCTGAACACTGAAGCTTTCTTT	once	TRBV7-8	TRBJ1-1	.
CASTSTSGGYEQYF	TGTGCCAGCACCTCAACTAGCGGGGGGTACGAGCAGTACTTC	.	TRBV28	TRBJ2-7	TRBD2
CASSPTANQPQHF	TGTGCCAGCTCCCCGACAGCTAATCAGCCCCAGCATTTT	.	TRBV18	TRBJ1-5	.
CASRGLWAKTQYF	TGTGCCAGCAGGGGACTTTGGGCAAAGACCCAGTACTTC	.	TRBV5-4	TRBJ2-5	.
CASSLGQGNQPQHF	TGTGCCAGCAGTTTGGGACAGGGGAATCAGCCCCAGCATTTT	.	TRBV2	TRBJ1-5	TRBD1
CASSYSRRGQGTEAFF	TGTGCCAGCAGTTACTCGAGAAGGGGGCAGGGAACTGAAGCTTTCTTT	once	TRBV6-5	TRBJ1-1	TRBD1
CASSIYRTRTDTQYF	TGTGCCAGTAGTATTTACAGGACTAGGACAGATACGCAGTATTTT	.	TRBV19	TRBJ2-3	TRBD2
CASSLTNRGADTQYF	TGCGCCAGCAGCTTGACAAACAGGGGGGCAGATACGCAGTATTTT	.	TRBV5-1	TRBJ2-3	TRBD1
CASSPNRQGEDGYTF	TGTGCCAGTAGTCCCAACCGACAGGGGGAGGATGGCTACACCTTC	.	TRBV19	TRBJ1-2	TRBD1
CASSSLAGGFYGYTF	TGTGCCAGCTCATCCCTGGCAGGGGGTTTCTATGGCTACACCTTC	.	TRBV18	TRBJ1-2	TRBD1
CASSLTVEQFF	TGCGCCAGCAGCTTGACAGTAGAGCAGTTCTTC	.	TRBV5-1	TRBJ2-1	.
CASSSTTGVDTEAFF	TGTGCCAGCTCATCTACTACAGGGGTGGACACTGAAGCTTTCTTT	.	TRBV18	TRBJ1-1	TRBD1
CASSWTTGSEQYF	TGTGCCAGCAGTTGGACGACAGGGAGCGAGCAGTACTTC	.	TRBV28	TRBJ2-7	TRBD1